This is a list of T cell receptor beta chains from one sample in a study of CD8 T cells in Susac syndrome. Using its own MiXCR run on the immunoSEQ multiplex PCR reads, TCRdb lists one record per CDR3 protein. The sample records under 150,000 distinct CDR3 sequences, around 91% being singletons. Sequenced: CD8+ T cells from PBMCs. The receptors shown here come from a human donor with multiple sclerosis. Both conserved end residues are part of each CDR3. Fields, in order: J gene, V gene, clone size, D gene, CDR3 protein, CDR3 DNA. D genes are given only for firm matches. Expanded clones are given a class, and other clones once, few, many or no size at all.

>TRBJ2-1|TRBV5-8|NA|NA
CASSFSTYNEQFF
TGTGCCAGCAGCTTCTCTACCTACAATGAGCAGTTCTTC
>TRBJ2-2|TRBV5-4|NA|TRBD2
CASSLGLAGSTGELFF
TGTGCCAGCAGCTTAGGACTAGCGGGAAGCACCGGGGAGCTGTTTTTT
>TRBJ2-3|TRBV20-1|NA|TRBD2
CSAEATQREWDTQYF
TGCAGTGCCGAGGCAACCCAGCGGGAGTGGGATACGCAGTATTTT
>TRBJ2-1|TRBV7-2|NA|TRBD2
CASSSTTSGRANEQFF
TGTGCCAGCAGCTCAACCACTAGCGGGAGGGCTAATGAGCAGTTCTTC
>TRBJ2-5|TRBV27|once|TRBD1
CASSLQGAQETQYF
TGTGCCAGCAGTCTCCAGGGGGCCCAAGAGACCCAGTACTTC
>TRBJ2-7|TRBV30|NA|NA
CAWRDVVGYEQYF
TGTGCCTGGAGGGACGTCGTCGGGTACGAGCAGTACTTC
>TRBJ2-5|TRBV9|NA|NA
CASSYGPGEEETQYF
TGTGCCAGCAGCTACGGCCCCGGGGAAGAAGAGACCCAGTACTTC
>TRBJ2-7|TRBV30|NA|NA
CAWSVSNEQYF
TGTGCCTGGAGTGTATCCAACGAGCAGTACTTC
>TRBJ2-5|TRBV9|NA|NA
CASSSVPSIQETQYF
TGTGCCAGCAGCAGTGTCCCCTCCATCCAAGAGACCCAGTACTTC
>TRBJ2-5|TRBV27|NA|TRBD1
CASSPRGSETQYF
TGTGCCAGCTCACCCAGGGGGAGTGAGACCCAGTACTTC
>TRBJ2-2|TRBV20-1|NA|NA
CSARNYEGLQNTGELFF
TGCAGTGCTAGAAACTACGAGGGCCTACAGAACACCGGGGAGCTGTTTTTT
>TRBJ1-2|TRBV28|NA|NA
CASSFNPQGYNYGYTF
TGTGCCAGCAGTTTCAATCCACAGGGTTACAACTATGGCTACACCTTC
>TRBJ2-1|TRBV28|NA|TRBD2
CASSFLAGGQNEQFF
TGTGCCAGCAGTTTTTTAGCGGGAGGGCAGAATGAGCAGTTCTTC
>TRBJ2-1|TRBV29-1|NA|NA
CSGAWDEQFF
TGCAGCGGGGCCTGGGATGAGCAGTTCTTC
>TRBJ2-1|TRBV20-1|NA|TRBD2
CSARDKGGRRSYNEQFF
TGCAGTGCTAGAGATAAAGGCGGGAGGCGCTCCTACAATGAGCAGTTCTTC
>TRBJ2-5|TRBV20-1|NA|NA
CSAPGQSTTQYF
TGCAGTGCCCCCGGACAGTCCACGACCCAGTACTTC
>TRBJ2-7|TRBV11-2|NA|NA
CASSLGRTVWHEQYF
TGTGCCAGCAGCTTAGGTCGGACGGTCTGGCACGAGCAGTACTTC
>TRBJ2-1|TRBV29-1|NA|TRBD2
CSVEGLSGRAPEQFF
TGCAGCGTAGAGGGGCTTAGCGGGAGGGCCCCCGAGCAGTTCTTC
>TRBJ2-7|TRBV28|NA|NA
CASRSTRKFEQYF
TGTGCCAGCAGGTCGACTAGAAAATTCGAGCAGTACTTC
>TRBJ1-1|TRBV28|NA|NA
CASSHRGRGTEAFF
TGTGCCAGCAGTCATCGGGGCCGCGGCACTGAAGCTTTCTTT
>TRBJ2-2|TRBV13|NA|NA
CASSEGLGSGELFF
TGTGCCAGCAGCGAAGGGCTGGGATCGGGGGAGCTGTTTTTT
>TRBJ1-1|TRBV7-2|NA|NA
CASSLGYTEAFF
TGTGCCAGCAGCCTGGGTTACACTGAAGCTTTCTTT
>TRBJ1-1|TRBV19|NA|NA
CASRIQGDTEAFF
TGTGCCAGTAGGATACAGGGTGACACTGAAGCTTTCTTT
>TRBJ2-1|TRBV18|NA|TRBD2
CASSPDGRNEQFF
TGTGCCAGCTCACCAGACGGGAGGAACGAGCAGTTCTTC